Following are 18 T cell receptor beta chains from one sample sequenced in a study of OX40 agonist ivuxolimab in advanced cancers. The assay was immunoSEQ multiplex PCR, and TCRdb's table has in-frame clones only and misses some. The table includes tens of thousands of clones, approximately 87% detected once. The sample in question was CD4+ or CD8+ T cells sorted from blood, obtained in a trial of the OX40 agonist ivuxolimab. The receptors come from an adult with an advanced solid tumor such as melanoma, head and neck, liver or kidney cancer.

The gene calls are TRBV25-1 and TRBJ2-7; no definite D call. The end of the DNA fits TRBJ2-1 better, so the J call may be wrong. Per the germline V gene, CDR1 is MGHDK and CDR2 is SYGVNS. This CDR3 spans 14 amino acids. CDR3 sequence (DNA): TGTGCCAGCAGTGATTTCGGTGGGCGCAATGAGCAGTTCTTC. This codes for CASSDFGGRNEQFF.

This chain joins TRBV28 and TRBJ2-5, with 7 bases fitting TRBD2. After removal of 4 bases from V and 4 bases from J, the junction contained 6 bases not matched to a gene. Germline assignment: CDR1 MDHEN and CDR2 SYDVKM. The CDR3 is made up of 14 amino acids. CDR3 nucleotides: TGTGCCAGCAGTTATGCGGGAGCGGGAGAGACCCAGTACTTC. This sequence encodes CASSYAGAGETQYF.

CDR3 sequence: CASSEQGGGETQYF. CDR3 nucleotides: TGTGCCAGCAGTGAGCAGGGAGGAGGGGAGACCCAGTACTTC. V and J are TRBV6-4 and TRBJ2-5, with D perhaps matching TRBD2 (6 bases). This CDR3 contains 14 residues. From germline, CDR1 is MRHNA and CDR2 SNTAGT. Trimming removed 3 bases at V and 5 bases at J, with 13 bases between.

The chain has TRBV27 and TRBJ2-2, with 7 positions matching TRBD1. Trimming at V came to 7 bases and at J to 6 bases, leaving 8 bases not matched to a gene. CDR1 and CDR2 (germline): MNHEY, SMNVEV (reference sequence). CDR3 size: 14 residues. The CDR3 coding sequence is TGTGCCAGCACCGGGACAGCTCCCGCCGGGGAGCTGTTTTTT. The encoded protein is CASTGTAPAGELFF.

CDR3 protein: CASSGGDSRYNEQFF. DNA of the CDR3: TGTGCCAGCAGCGGAGGGGACAGCCGCTACAATGAGCAGTTCTTC. The chain has TRBV28 and TRBJ2-1, with D possibly matching TRBD1 (7 bases). CDR3 length: 15 residues. The V end lost 6 bases, the J end lost 3 bases, and 15 bases lay between the germline ends. CDR1 and CDR2 from the germline V gene are MDHEN and SYDVKM.

This clone showed up just once. V gene TRBV6-6 combines with J gene TRBJ2-7; D is ambiguous. With 8 bases removed from V and 1 base from J, the gap between germline ends came to 12 bases. This CDR3 region has 13 residues. The germline gives CDR1 MNHNY, CDR2 SVGAGI (reference sequence). The CDR3 bases are TGTGCCAGCCGCAGGCACAGTTCCTACGAGCAGTACTTC. Its protein is CASRRHSSYEQYF.

The J gene is TRBJ2-6, the V gene TRBV5-1; 7 nucleotides line up with TRBD1. The junction had 5 bases not matched to a gene; V was cut back by 2 bases and J by 0 bases. CDR3 length equals 17 residues. Per the germline V gene, CDR1 is SGHRS and CDR2 is YFSETQ. The CDR3 region is CASSLPTGDSGANVLTF. The CDR3 nucleotides read TGCGCCAGCAGCTTACCTACAGGGGACTCTGGGGCCAACGTCCTGACTTTC.

This chain connects TRBV6-6 to TRBJ2-1; D ambiguous. The V gene lost 9 bases and the J gene lost 4 bases, with 16 bases spanning the gap. Germline CDR1 is MNHNY and CDR2 is SVGAGI (reference sequence). The CDR3 extends over 14 amino acids. CDR3 residues: CARALGIPYNEQFF. As DNA, the CDR3 is TGTGCCAGAGCCTTGGGGATCCCGTACAATGAGCAGTTCTTC.

This clone was found many times. The V and J genes are TRBV2 and TRBJ2-5; 7 nucleotides line up with TRBD2. Germline V lookup: CDR1 SNHLY, CDR2 FYNNEI. With 7 bases clipped from V and 7 bases from J, the junction kept 6 bases outside the gene matches. The CDR3 extends over 12 amino acids. The DNA for the CDR3 is TGTGCCAGCATTGGGGGAGGGGTGACCCAGTACTTC. Translation gives CASIGGGVTQYF. Using reference TRBV2 and TRBJ2-5 for the parts outside the CDR3, the full variable domain is EPEVTQTPSHQVTQMGQEVILRCVPISNHLYFYWYRQILGQKVEFLVSFYNNEISEKSEIFDDQFSVERPDGSNFTLKIRSTKLEDSAMYFCASIGGGVTQYFGPGTRLLVL.

V usage is TRBV27 and J usage is TRBJ1-5; 8 bases line up with TRBD1. Germline assignment: CDR1 MNHEY and CDR2 SMNVEV (reference sequence). V was clipped by 4 bases and J by 1 base; unmatched bases: 6. The CDR3 runs 16 residues. The CDR3, as DNA: TGTGCCAGCAGTTCCCGGACAGGGCTGAGCAATCAGCCCCAGCATTTT. Translating it yields CASSSRTGLSNQPQHF.

This chain connects TRBV7-8 to TRBJ1-6; TRBD1 might be the D (5 bases). This CDR3 has 14 amino acids. Trimming took 4 bases from V and 8 from J, leaving 12 bases between them. Germline V gene data show CDR1 as SGHVS and CDR2 as FQNEAQ. The CDR3 spells CASSYRQRHSPLHF. The CDR3, as DNA: TGTGCCAGCAGCTACCGACAGCGACATTCACCCCTCCACTTT.

This chain joins TRBV7-2 and TRBJ1-2; 7 bases fit TRBD1. After removal of 5 bases from V and 5 bases from J, the junction contained 11 bases not matched to a gene. CDR1 and CDR2 (germline): SGHTA, FQGNSA. This CDR3 spans 15 amino acids. The CDR3 DNA is TGTGCCAGCAGCACCGGACAGGTCCAAGGTTATGGCTACACCTTC. This translates into CASSTGQVQGYGYTF.

The chain is built from TRBV5-8 and TRBJ2-2; the D gene is possibly TRBD1 (6 bases). This CDR3 comprises 16 residues. CDR1 SGHTS and CDR2 YDEGEE come from the germline V gene. The V end was cut by 5 bases, the J end by 1 base, with 15 bases between. CDR3: CASRNGQTVNTGELFF. The CDR3 DNA reads TGTGCCAGCAGGAATGGACAGACAGTGAACACCGGGGAGCTGTTTTTT. The variable domain in full, completed from reference TRBV5-8 and TRBJ2-2, reads EAGVTQSPTHLIKTRGQQATLRCSPISGHTSVYWYQQALGLGLQFLLWYDEGEERNRGNFPPRFSGRQFPNYSSELNVNALELEDSALYLCASRNGQTVNTGELFFGEGSRLTVL.

CDR3 protein: CASRELNSNQPQHF. CDR3 DNA sequence: TGTGCCAGCAGGGAGCTTAACAGTAATCAGCCCCAGCATTTT. The gene calls are TRBV6-1 and TRBJ1-5, with unresolved D. Germline CDR1 is MNHNS and CDR2 is SASEGT. Trimming shortened V by 6 bases and J by 4 bases, and 13 bases separated the two germline ends. The CDR3 loop spans 14 amino acids.

The rearrangement joins TRBV5-1 to TRBJ2-7; 11 bases map to TRBD1. In germline, CDR1 is SGHRS, CDR2 YFSETQ. V shed 4 bases, J shed 0 bases, and the junction held 6 bases outside the gene matches. The CDR3 covers 16 residues. CDR3 loop: CASSQTGTGGSYEQYF. The CDR3 nucleotides read TGCGCCAGCAGCCAAACCGGGACAGGGGGCTCCTACGAGCAGTACTTC.

This rearrangement joins TRBV2 to TRBJ1-3; D unresolved. Trimming cost V 5 bases and J 4 bases, with 9 bases left between them. Germline values: CDR1 SNHLY, CDR2 FYNNEI. CDR3 length: 13 amino acids. CDR3 sequence reads: CASSRGSGNTIYF. The CDR3 DNA reads TGTGCCAGCAGTCGGGGATCGGGAAACACCATATATTTT. The variable domain in full, completed from reference TRBV2 and TRBJ1-3, reads EPEVTQTPSHQVTQMGQEVILRCVPISNHLYFYWYRQILGQKVEFLVSFYNNEISEKSEIFDDQFSVERPDGSNFTLKIRSTKLEDSAMYFCASSRGSGNTIYFGEGSWLTVV.

The rearrangement uses TRBV29-1 and TRBJ2-2, with D unresolved. This CDR3 has 13 residues. Germline V gene data show CDR1 as SQVTM and CDR2 as ANQGSEA. V was clipped by 5 bases and J by 7 bases, with 14 bases between them. CDR3 sequence (DNA): TGCAGCGTTCTAATGAGGTTAGGCGGGGAGCTGTTTTTT. It translates to CSVLMRLGGELFF.

This clone was observed a single time. This chain uses TRBV9 with TRBJ2-1, with 9 bases matching TRBD1. Germline CDR1 SGDLS, CDR2 YYNGEE. Trimming removed 1 base from V and 7 bases from J; junction bases left unmatched: 6. This CDR3 is 15 amino acids long. CDR3 loop: CASSVLQGARNEQFF. CDR3 sequence (DNA): TGTGCCAGCAGCGTACTACAGGGGGCGAGGAATGAGCAGTTCTTC.